This T cell receptor (beta chain) was recovered during a study of T cells in Graves' hyperthyroidism and ophthalmopathy. V was shortened by 5 bases and J by 6 bases, with 16 bases between the two germline ends. The length of the CDR3 is 15 residues. RNA transcripts served as the template for amplifying TCR beta CDR3 regions. A set of HTBI primers served as the primers for a first-round RT-PCR of the TCR CDR3. In TCRdb, the multiplex PCR reads were re-called with MiXCR into one record per CDR3 protein. The sample records 330,000 or so distinct CDR3 sequences, around a fifth being singletons. The clonotype comes from a man in his fifties with Graves' ophthalmopathy. The sequencing sample was made of blood. The chain couples TRBV12-3 or TRBV12-4 to TRBJ2-2; TRBD1 is a possible D gene (5 bases). CDR3 sequence (DNA): TGTGCCAGCAGTCCCAGGGTCGGAGAAGCCGGGGAGCTGTTTTTT. It is translated as CASSPRVGEAGELFF.